This is a list of T cell receptor beta chains from one sample in a study of blood T cell repertoires in COVID-19. Measured with immunoSEQ multiplex PCR; TCRdb has only the in-frame clones, and not every one. The table has some 19,000 clones, around 85% seen once. The sample comprised peripheral blood. These receptors originate from a man older than 75 with acute or convalescent COVID-19. CDR3s include the opening cysteine and the closing phenylalanine or tryptophan. D genes are given only for firm matches. Not every row has a clone size; where given, it reads once, few, many or a size class.

j_call: TRBJ2-2
d_call: TRBD1
clone_size: .
v_call: TRBV7-2
cdr3_aa: CASSLEAGGFTGELFF
cdr3_nt: TGTGCCAGCAGCTTAGAGGCAGGGGGTTTCACCGGGGAGCTGTTTTTT

j_call: TRBJ2-5
d_call: TRBD2
clone_size: .
v_call: TRBV6-5
cdr3_aa: CASSTSGGAGETQYF
cdr3_nt: TGTGCCAGCAGCACTAGCGGGGGGGCGGGAGAGACCCAGTACTTC

j_call: TRBJ1-1
d_call: TRBD1
clone_size: .
v_call: TRBV2
cdr3_aa: CASRGQRNTEAFF
cdr3_nt: TGTGCCAGCAGGGGACAGAGGAACACTGAAGCTTTCTTT

j_call: TRBJ1-6
d_call: .
clone_size: .
v_call: TRBV5-5
cdr3_aa: CATGRVNSPLHF
cdr3_nt: TGTGCCACCGGGCGGGTCAATTCACCCCTCCACTTT

j_call: TRBJ1-5
d_call: .
clone_size: .
v_call: TRBV29-1
cdr3_aa: CSVELGREGPQHF
cdr3_nt: TGCAGCGTTGAGTTAGGCAGGGAGGGGCCCCAGCATTTT

j_call: TRBJ1-3
d_call: TRBD1
clone_size: once
v_call: TRBV7-7
cdr3_aa: CASSTGQGVGNTIYF
cdr3_nt: TGTGCCAGCAGCACCGGACAGGGCGTGGGAAACACCATATATTTT

j_call: TRBJ2-5
d_call: TRBD2
clone_size: .
v_call: TRBV6-5
cdr3_aa: CASSPSTRGGETQYF
cdr3_nt: TGTGCCAGCAGTCCTTCGACCCGGGGGGGGGAGACCCAGTACTTC

j_call: TRBJ2-1
d_call: .
clone_size: .
v_call: TRBV18
cdr3_aa: CASSPPAGSSYNEQFF
cdr3_nt: TGTGCCAGCTCACCACCGGCGGGGAGCTCCTACAATGAGCAGTTCTTC

j_call: TRBJ2-3
d_call: .
clone_size: hyperexpanded
v_call: TRBV4-3
cdr3_aa: CASSQDIRGGLLEDTQYF
cdr3_nt: TGCGCCAGCAGCCAAGATATTCGTGGAGGGCTGCTGGAAGATACGCAGTATTTT

j_call: TRBJ2-3
d_call: .
clone_size: .
v_call: TRBV7-3
cdr3_aa: CASSIGVADTQYF
cdr3_nt: TGTGCCAGCAGCATAGGGGTCGCAGATACGCAGTATTTT

j_call: TRBJ1-1
d_call: .
clone_size: .
v_call: TRBV7-2
cdr3_aa: CASSLGQTANTEAFF
cdr3_nt: TGTGCCAGCAGCCTCGGACAGACGGCGAACACTGAAGCTTTCTTT

j_call: TRBJ2-7
d_call: .
clone_size: .
v_call: TRBV4-3
cdr3_aa: CASSQDGGYEQYF
cdr3_nt: TGCGCCAGCAGCCAAGACGGGGGCTACGAGCAGTACTTC

j_call: TRBJ2-1
d_call: TRBD1
clone_size: .
v_call: TRBV28
cdr3_aa: CASSYVRADRGFF
cdr3_nt: TGTGCCAGCAGTTACGTGAGGGCGGACAGGGGGTTCTTC

j_call: TRBJ2-2
d_call: TRBD1
clone_size: .
v_call: TRBV6-5
cdr3_aa: CASRGQGATGELFF
cdr3_nt: TGTGCCAGCAGAGGACAGGGGGCGACCGGGGAGCTGTTTTTT

j_call: TRBJ2-5
d_call: TRBD1
clone_size: .
v_call: TRBV30
cdr3_aa: CAWWLSGTAQETQYF
cdr3_nt: TGTGCCTGGTGGTTGTCCGGGACAGCGCAAGAGACCCAGTACTTC

j_call: TRBJ1-5
d_call: TRBD1
clone_size: once
v_call: TRBV9
cdr3_aa: CASSATGTGVQPQHF
cdr3_nt: TGTGCCAGCAGCGCTACTGGGACAGGGGTTCAGCCCCAGCATTTT

j_call: TRBJ2-3
d_call: TRBD2
clone_size: .
v_call: TRBV30
cdr3_aa: CASSGGAIDTQYF
cdr3_nt: TGTGCCAGTAGCGGGGGGGCGATAGATACGCAGTATTTT

j_call: TRBJ2-5
d_call: .
clone_size: .
v_call: TRBV18
cdr3_aa: CASSPVLARETQYF
cdr3_nt: TGTGCCAGCTCACCAGTGCTAGCGCGGGAGACCCAGTACTTC

j_call: TRBJ1-2
d_call: .
clone_size: .
v_call: TRBV7-9
cdr3_aa: CASNLGGVGKYTF
cdr3_nt: TGTGCCAGCAACTTGGGGGGTGTTGGGAAATACACCTTC

j_call: TRBJ2-5
d_call: .
clone_size: .
v_call: TRBV7-9
cdr3_aa: CASSGRGTGQETQYF
cdr3_nt: TGTGCCAGCAGCGGTCGTGGAACGGGGCAAGAGACCCAGTACTTC

j_call: TRBJ2-5
d_call: TRBD1
clone_size: once
v_call: TRBV11-3
cdr3_aa: CASSLNGQAETQYF
cdr3_nt: TGTGCCAGCAGCTTAAATGGACAGGCGGAGACCCAGTACTTC

j_call: TRBJ1-1
d_call: TRBD1
clone_size: .
v_call: TRBV5-4
cdr3_aa: CASRSTGLAEAFF
cdr3_nt: TGTGCCAGCAGATCGACAGGGTTGGCTGAAGCTTTCTTT

j_call: TRBJ1-5
d_call: .
clone_size: .
v_call: TRBV29-1
cdr3_aa: CSVEVSGNQPQHF
cdr3_nt: TGCAGCGTTGAAGTTTCAGGAAATCAGCCCCAGCATTTT

j_call: TRBJ2-3
d_call: TRBD2
clone_size: .
v_call: TRBV30
cdr3_aa: CAWSRPASGGWDTQYF
cdr3_nt: TGTGCCTGGAGCCGACCTGCTAGCGGGGGGTGGGATACGCAGTATTTT

j_call: TRBJ2-5
d_call: TRBD2
clone_size: .
v_call: TRBV4-2
cdr3_aa: CASSQVSGLAGQETQYF
cdr3_nt: TGTGCCAGCAGCCAAGTATCGGGACTAGCCGGGCAAGAGACCCAGTACTTC